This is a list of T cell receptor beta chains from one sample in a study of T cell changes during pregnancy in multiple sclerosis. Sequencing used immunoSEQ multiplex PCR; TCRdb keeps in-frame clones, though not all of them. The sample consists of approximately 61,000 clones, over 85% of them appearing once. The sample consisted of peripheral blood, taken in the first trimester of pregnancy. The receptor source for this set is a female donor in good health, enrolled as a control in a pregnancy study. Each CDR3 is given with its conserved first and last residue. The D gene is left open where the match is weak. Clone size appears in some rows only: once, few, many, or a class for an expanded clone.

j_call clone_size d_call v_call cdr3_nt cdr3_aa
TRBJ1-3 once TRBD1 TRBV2 TGTGCCAGCAGTGAACTGGACAGGGGTGGAAACACCATATATTTT CASSELDRGGNTIYF
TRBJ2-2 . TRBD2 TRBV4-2 TGTGCCAGCAGCCAAGGGGCGGGGGGTACTACCGGGGAGCTGTTTTTT CASSQGAGGTTGELFF
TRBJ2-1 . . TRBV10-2 TGCGCCAGCAGTGACCCAGCGGTCCTCCCCAACAATGAGCAGTTCTTC CASSDPAVLPNNEQFF
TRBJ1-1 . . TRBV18 TGTGCCAGCTCAGTAGTCAGGGTCGGGGGCACTGAAGCTTTCTTT CASSVVRVGGTEAFF
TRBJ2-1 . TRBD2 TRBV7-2 TGTGCCAGCAGCTTAGTAGCGGGAGGGGGAAATGAGCAGTTCTTC CASSLVAGGGNEQFF
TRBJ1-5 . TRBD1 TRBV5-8 TGTGCCAGCAGCCGGGACAGGGGAGGGCAGCCCCAGCATTTT CASSRDRGGQPQHF
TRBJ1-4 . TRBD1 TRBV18 TGTGCCAGCTCACCGGGACAGGTTAATGAAAAACTGTTTTTT CASSPGQVNEKLFF
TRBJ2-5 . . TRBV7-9 TGTGCCAGCAGCTCAGAGTCCCGGGTCCAAGAGACCCAGTACTTC CASSSESRVQETQYF
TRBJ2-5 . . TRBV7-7 TGTGCCAGCAGCTTAGGAGTCGGGGGAGAGACCCAGTACTTC CASSLGVGGETQYF
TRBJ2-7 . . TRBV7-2 TGTGCCAGCAGCGCAACCGCGGGGAGTAAGCTTACCTACGAGCAGTACTTC CASSATAGSKLTYEQYF
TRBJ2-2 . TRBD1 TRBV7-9 TGTGCCAGCAGCTTATTTCGGGACAGGGGCGGGGAGCTGTTTTTT CASSLFRDRGGELFF